These T cell receptor beta chains were read from a single sample in a study of blood T cell repertoires in COVID-19. Sequencing used immunoSEQ multiplex PCR; TCRdb keeps in-frame clones, though not all of them. The data hold some 260,000 clones, with approximately 88% observed a single time. The material sequenced was peripheral blood. The receptors were gathered from a woman between 65 and 79 years old with COVID-19, enrolled during active disease. Each CDR3 is given with its conserved first and last residue. Each record gives: V gene, D gene, CDR3 length, clone size, J gene, CDR3 DNA, CDR3 protein. The D gene is left open where the match is weak. Only some rows state a clone size, as once, few, many or a class for expanded clones.

v_gene: TRBV6-6
d_gene: -
len: 18
abundance: -
j_gene: TRBJ1-6
CDR3nt: TGTGCCAGCAGTCGCCTCTTACAGGACTACTCCTATAATTCACCCCTCCACTTT
CDR3aa: CASSRLLQDYSYNSPLHF

v_gene: TRBV10-1
d_gene: -
len: 14
abundance: -
j_gene: TRBJ1-1
CDR3nt: TGCGCCAGCAGAGTTACAGGGCCGAACACTGAAGCTTTCTTT
CDR3aa: CASRVTGPNTEAFF

v_gene: TRBV9
d_gene: TRBD2
len: 15
abundance: -
j_gene: TRBJ2-3
CDR3nt: TGTGCCAGCAGCGTTACTAGCGGGATCACAGATACGCAGTATTTT
CDR3aa: CASSVTSGITDTQYF

v_gene: TRBV13
d_gene: -
len: 14
abundance: -
j_gene: TRBJ2-7
CDR3nt: TGTGCCAGCAGCTTACAGGGATTCCCCTACGAGCAGTACTTC
CDR3aa: CASSLQGFPYEQYF

v_gene: TRBV5-4
d_gene: TRBD2
len: 15
abundance: -
j_gene: TRBJ2-7
CDR3nt: TGTGCCAGCAGCTTAGGGGCGGGGGGCGTCTACGAGCAGTACTTC
CDR3aa: CASSLGAGGVYEQYF

v_gene: TRBV7-8
d_gene: -
len: 16
abundance: -
j_gene: TRBJ2-4
CDR3nt: TGTGCCAGCAGCTTAGCGGCACGGGGAGCCAAAAACATTCAGTACTTC
CDR3aa: CASSLAARGAKNIQYF

v_gene: TRBV6-2/TRBV6-3
d_gene: TRBD2
len: 16
abundance: -
j_gene: TRBJ2-7
CDR3nt: TGTGCCAGCAGTTACTCGACTAGCGGGAGTCCCTACGAGCAGTACTTC
CDR3aa: CASSYSTSGSPYEQYF

v_gene: TRBV28
d_gene: -
len: 13
abundance: -
j_gene: TRBJ1-5
CDR3nt: TGTGCCAGCAGTTTTTTATTTAGTCAGCCCCAGCATTTT
CDR3aa: CASSFLFSQPQHF

v_gene: TRBV2
d_gene: TRBD2
len: 16
abundance: -
j_gene: TRBJ2-7
CDR3nt: TGTGCCGGACGACAAGTTGGGAGCGGGAGGGCATACGAGCAGTACTTC
CDR3aa: CAGRQVGSGRAYEQYF

v_gene: TRBV11-3
d_gene: -
len: 14
abundance: -
j_gene: TRBJ2-1
CDR3nt: TGTGCCAGCAGCCAGGCGGCGGGATACAATGAGCAGTTCTTC
CDR3aa: CASSQAAGYNEQFF

v_gene: TRBV5-5
d_gene: TRBD2
len: 16
abundance: -
j_gene: TRBJ2-1
CDR3nt: TGTGCCAGCAGCTTCCTAGCGGGAAGCTCCTACAATGAGCAGTTCTTC
CDR3aa: CASSFLAGSSYNEQFF

v_gene: TRBV7-9
d_gene: -
len: 14
abundance: -
j_gene: TRBJ1-6
CDR3nt: TGTGCCAGCAGCTTAGCAGGGCGGGATTCACCCCTCCACTTT
CDR3aa: CASSLAGRDSPLHF

v_gene: TRBV18
d_gene: TRBD1
len: 15
abundance: -
j_gene: TRBJ2-1
CDR3nt: TGTGCCAGCTCACCCAACAGGGGGCAGAGTAATGAGCAGTTCTTC
CDR3aa: CASSPNRGQSNEQFF

v_gene: TRBV7-2
d_gene: -
len: 14
abundance: -
j_gene: TRBJ1-2
CDR3nt: TGTGCCAGCAGCTTTAACAGGGTAGGGGCTGGCTACACCTTC
CDR3aa: CASSFNRVGAGYTF

v_gene: TRBV9
d_gene: TRBD1
len: 15
abundance: -
j_gene: TRBJ1-6
CDR3nt: TGTGCCAGCAGCCCGGGGACAGGGGATGGTTCACCCCTCCACTTT
CDR3aa: CASSPGTGDGSPLHF

v_gene: TRBV3-1/TRBV3-2
d_gene: -
len: 17
abundance: few
j_gene: TRBJ1-6
CDR3nt: TGTGCCAGCAGCCAAGACCCAGTGAATTCCTATAATTCACCCCTCCACTTT
CDR3aa: CASSQDPVNSYNSPLHF

v_gene: TRBV7-9
d_gene: TRBD1
len: 13
abundance: -
j_gene: TRBJ1-2
CDR3nt: TGTGCCAGCAGCCCTGGACAGGTCTATGGCTACACCTTC
CDR3aa: CASSPGQVYGYTF

v_gene: TRBV19
d_gene: -
len: 15
abundance: once
j_gene: TRBJ2-7
CDR3nt: TGTGCCAGCAAAAGGAACGGGAATTTGGATTACGAGCAGTACTTC
CDR3aa: CASKRNGNLDYEQYF

v_gene: TRBV7-8
d_gene: TRBD1
len: 16
abundance: -
j_gene: TRBJ2-2
CDR3nt: TGTGCCAGCAGCTTAGTTGGGACAGCGGATGCCGGGGAGCTGTTTTTT
CDR3aa: CASSLVGTADAGELFF

v_gene: TRBV24-1
d_gene: TRBD1
len: 14
abundance: -
j_gene: TRBJ1-2
CDR3nt: TGTGCCACCAGTGATCGCCAGGGGGCGAGGGGCTACACCTTC
CDR3aa: CATSDRQGARGYTF

v_gene: TRBV7-9
d_gene: TRBD2
len: 19
abundance: -
j_gene: TRBJ2-3
CDR3nt: TGTGCCAGCAGCTTAGGCTCCGGGACTAGCGGGAGTGGCACAGATACGCAGTATTTT
CDR3aa: CASSLGSGTSGSGTDTQYF

v_gene: TRBV19
d_gene: -
len: 16
abundance: few
j_gene: TRBJ1-5
CDR3nt: TGTGCCAGTAGTATCGGTCGGGTTGGCCGTGATCAGCCCCAGCATTTT
CDR3aa: CASSIGRVGRDQPQHF

v_gene: TRBV5-4
d_gene: TRBD2
len: 15
abundance: once
j_gene: TRBJ2-1
CDR3nt: TGTGCCAGCAGCTTCAACCCGGGAGGGGACAATGAGCAGTTCTTC
CDR3aa: CASSFNPGGDNEQFF

v_gene: TRBV7-9
d_gene: -
len: 14
abundance: -
j_gene: TRBJ2-7
CDR3nt: TGTGCCAGCAGCTTAGGGACACAAGACCACGAGCAGTACTTC
CDR3aa: CASSLGTQDHEQYF

v_gene: TRBV6-5
d_gene: -
len: 13
abundance: -
j_gene: TRBJ1-1
CDR3nt: TGTGCCAGCACCTTAACAGAGAACACTGAAGCTTTCTTT
CDR3aa: CASTLTENTEAFF

v_gene: TRBV4-1
d_gene: TRBD1
len: 15
abundance: -
j_gene: TRBJ1-2
CDR3nt: TGCGCCAGCAGCCAAGAAGAGGCCAGGGGGTATGGCTACACCTTC
CDR3aa: CASSQEEARGYGYTF

v_gene: TRBV4-2
d_gene: TRBD1
len: 14
abundance: -
j_gene: TRBJ2-7
CDR3nt: TGTGCCAGCAGCCTGAGAGGGGGCCCCTACGAGCAGTACTTC
CDR3aa: CASSLRGGPYEQYF

v_gene: TRBV28
d_gene: TRBD2
len: 15
abundance: -
j_gene: TRBJ2-7
CDR3nt: TGTGCCAGCAGGTCACTCGGGCGGGGGGCGGACGAGCAGTACTTC
CDR3aa: CASRSLGRGADEQYF

v_gene: TRBV30
d_gene: TRBD1
len: 14
abundance: -
j_gene: TRBJ2-7
CDR3nt: TGTGCCATCGAGTCGACAGGGGGTTCCTACGAGCAGTACTTC
CDR3aa: CAIESTGGSYEQYF